The 14 T cell receptor beta chains presented below share a single source sample, sequenced in a study of memory CD4+ T cells and cytomegalovirus serostatus. Sequenced by immunoSEQ multiplex PCR; TCRdb stores in-frame clones only, minus some. The sample includes about 54,000 clones, around 77% seen only once; the top ten take 1.6%. The sort gate was single viable CD3+CD4+CD8-CD45RO+ cells for memory CD4+ T cells. Sequencing was done on a sample of memory CD4+ T cells from blood. Every receptor here comes from an adult in good health and CMV-seronegative.

The J gene is TRBJ1-2, the V gene TRBV10-3; weak D call: TRBD1 (5 bases). CDR1 and CDR2 from the germline V gene are ENHRY and SYGVKD. CDR3 size: 15 residues. V lost 0 bases and J lost 8, with 16 bases in between. The CDR3 DNA sequence: TGTGCCATCAGTGAGTCCATACGAGGGACTAAGGGCTACACCTTC. Its translation: CAISESIRGTKGYTF.

This rearrangement joins TRBV11-1 to TRBJ2-3; 15 nucleotides agree with TRBD2. V gave up 5 bases and J gave up 5 bases; unmatched junction bases: 5. The CDR3 runs 16 residues. CDR1 is SGHAT and CDR2 is FQDESV in the germline V gene (reference sequence). The CDR3 protein is CASSQGLAGGIDTQYF. CDR3 sequence (DNA): TGTGCCAGCAGCCAGGGACTAGCGGGGGGTATAGATACGCAGTATTTT.

The sample holds one count of this clone. The rearrangement links TRBV5-1 to TRBJ2-7; a weak D match, TRBD2 (6 bases). Germline-derived CDR1 and CDR2 are SGHRS and YFSETQ. The V gene lost 9 bases and the J gene lost 6 bases, with 22 bases spanning the gap. The CDR3 totals 14 residues. CDR3 loop: CATAPGVERGEQYF. The CDR3 DNA sequence: TGCGCCACGGCCCCGGGGGTGGAAAGGGGCGAGCAGTACTTC.

V usage is TRBV6-1 and J usage is TRBJ2-1; weak D call: TRBD2 (6 bases). The germline V gene has CDR1 MNHNS and CDR2 SASEGT. Trimming took off 3 bases at V and 0 bases at J, with 18 bases between the two ends. The CDR3 is 18 amino acids. The CDR3 nucleotides read TGTGCCAGCAGTGACCCACGTTTGGGGGGAAGCTCCTACAATGAGCAGTTCTTC. This translates into CASSDPRLGGSSYNEQFF.

The gene calls are TRBV4-2 and TRBJ2-7; no definite D call. Looked up from germline, CDR1 is LGHNA and CDR2 is YNFKEQ. The V gene lost 2 bases and the J gene lost 6 bases, with 17 bases spanning the gap. The length of the CDR3 is 15 residues. The CDR3 nucleotides read TGTGCCAGCAGCCAACCCGCAACGGGTCTGGGCGAGCAGTACTTC. Translating gives CASSQPATGLGEQYF.

This chain uses TRBV5-4 with TRBJ1-5; 12 bases agree with TRBD1. Germline CDR1 and CDR2: SGHNT and YYREEE (reference sequence). V lost 0 bases, J lost 6 bases, and 1 base stayed unmatched. The length of the CDR3 is 15 residues. This chain's CDR3 is CASSLGGQGAQPQHF. The CDR3 DNA reads as TGTGCCAGCAGCTTGGGGGGACAGGGGGCTCAGCCCCAGCATTTT.

This clone turned up a few times. The chain links TRBV7-8 to TRBJ1-1, with D possibly TRBD1 on 5 matching bases. The length of the CDR3 is 14 residues. The V gene lost 6 bases and the J gene lost 0 bases, with 11 bases spanning the gap. Germline values: CDR1 SGHVS, CDR2 FQNEAQ. The CDR3 nucleotides read TGTGCCAGCAGACCGACAGTCATGAACACTGAAGCTTTCTTT. It is translated as CASRPTVMNTEAFF.

The gene calls are TRBV30 and TRBJ1-5; D ambiguous. In germline, CDR1 is GTSNPN, CDR2 SVGIG (reference sequence). Trimming removed 2 bases from V and 2 bases from J, with 13 bases in between. This CDR3 has 15 residues. For the CDR3, the DNA is TGTGCCTGGAGTCCGACGGACCTTGGCAATCAGCCCCAGCATTTT. Its protein product is CAWSPTDLGNQPQHF.

The J gene is TRBJ1-1, the V gene TRBV7-6; D not resolved. The germline V gene has CDR1 SGHVS and CDR2 FNYEAQ. With 1 base removed from V and 5 bases from J, the gap between germline ends came to 8 bases. The CDR3 contains 13 residues. The CDR3 protein is CASSLGWGTEAFF. CDR3 in DNA: TGTGCCAGCAGCTTAGGATGGGGAACTGAAGCTTTCTTT.

This clone was counted a single time. The chain uses TRBV29-1 and TRBJ1-3; D is unclear. Trimming shortened V by 6 bases and J by 0 bases, and 9 bases separated the two germline ends. This CDR3 has 13 amino acids. Germline values: CDR1 SQVTM, CDR2 ANQGSEA. The DNA for the CDR3 is TGCAGCGTCGGCCCTAACTCTGGAAACACCATATATTTT. This gives the protein CSVGPNSGNTIYF.

CDR3 residues: CAIETGGLTEAFF. In DNA, the CDR3 is TGTGCCATAGAGACAGGGGGCCTCACTGAAGCTTTCTTT. The rearrangement joins TRBV28 to TRBJ1-1; 10 bases are shared with TRBD1. The CDR3 is 13 amino acids. V dropped 10 bases and J dropped 4; count of bases not matched to a gene: 6. CDR1 and CDR2 (germline): MDHEN, SYDVKM. The full variable domain, with the rest looked up from reference TRBV28 and TRBJ1-1, is DVKVTQSSRYLVKRTGEKVFLECVQDMDHENMFWYRQDPGLGLRLIYFSYDVKMKEKGDIPEGYSVSREKKERFSLILESASTNQTSMYLCAIETGGLTEAFFGQGTRLTVV.

The chain combines TRBV11-2 with TRBJ1-1, with a tentative D call TRBD1 (5 bases). This CDR3 contains 13 residues. Germline CDR1 SGHAT, CDR2 FQNNGV. The ends were cut back, 5 bases at V and 5 bases at J, with 12 bases in the middle. CDR3 DNA sequence: TGTGCCAGCAGCCCGCCAGGGAGGACTGAAGCTTTCTTT. The encoded protein is CASSPPGRTEAFF.

In this sample, this clone turned up a few times. At one end, the junction sequence differs from germline, possibly due to a read error. This sequence joins TRBV7-7 and TRBJ1-1; D remains ambiguous. CDR1 SSHAT and CDR2 FNYEAQ come from the germline V gene (reference sequence). CDR3 size: 13 residues. In DNA, the CDR3 is TGTGCTAGCAGCTTATATACCCACACTGAAGCTTTCTTT. The encoded protein is CASSLYTHTEAFF.

The V call is TRBV6-1, the J call TRBJ1-3, with TRBD1 matching over 7 bases. Germline CDR1 reads MNHNS; CDR2 reads SASEGT. This CDR3 is 13 amino acids long. The junction had 1 base not matched to a gene; V was cut back by 4 bases and J by 4 bases. This chain's CDR3 is CASSGTGGNTIYF. CDR3 nucleotide sequence: TGTGCCAGCAGTGGGACAGGAGGAAACACCATATATTTT.